The source of this TCR beta chain is a study of T cell repertoires in cytomegalovirus infection. Study-wide context: Through public TCR beta signatures, both CMV infection and matching HLA type were indicated. Overall study results and limits: Clonotype analysis showed dominance of the ex vivo response by HLA-C-restricted CMV-specific TCR beta clonotypes.

TCRdb redid the calling of the reads with MiXCR, one entry per CDR3 protein. Of some 680,000 distinct CDR3 sequences in the sample, 35% to 45% were seen once. In the case of this clonotype: Its specificity is unknown.

Germline CDR1 SGHDT, CDR2 YYEEEE. The CDR3 length is 15 residues. Trimming took 4 bases from V and 3 from J, leaving 16 bases between them. The genes are TRBV5-6 and TRBJ1-2; D perhaps matches TRBD1 (6 bases). This receptor was obtained from a human donor in good health (CMV status not recorded). Some clones in this sample may be carry-over from other donors' samples. Sequenced input: PBMCs. For the CDR3, the DNA is TGTGCCAGCAGCAGGGCCACCAGGGGAGACTATGGCTACACCTTC. Translated: CASSRATRGDYGYTF.